Shown below are 30 T cell receptor beta chains from a single sample sequenced in a study of blood T cell repertoires in COVID-19. Assay used: immunoSEQ multiplex PCR; TCRdb lists only in-frame clones, some missing. The sample has approximately 89,000 clones; 70% to 90% are singletons. The source material was peripheral blood. Receptor source: a woman in her 70s with acute or convalescent COVID-19.

The chain recombines TRBV15 with TRBJ2-2; D might be TRBD1 (6 bases). V was clipped by 2 bases and J by 7 bases, with 17 bases between them. CDR1 is LNHNV and CDR2 is YYDKDF in the germline V gene (reference sequence). CDR3 length equals 16 residues. CDR3 region: CATSRPRTVEDGELFF. CDR3 nucleotides: TGTGCCACCAGCAGACCAAGGACAGTCGAGGACGGGGAGCTGTTTTTT.

This chain connects TRBV6-5 to TRBJ1-3, with D possibly TRBD1 on 6 matching bases. The CDR3 extends over 15 amino acids. The germline CDR1 and CDR2 sequences are MNHEY and SVGAGI. Trimming pared 6 bases from V and 0 bases from J, leaving 12 bases between. The CDR3 here is CASSTTGSSGNTIYF. As DNA, the CDR3 is TGTGCCAGCAGCACTACAGGGAGCTCTGGAAACACCATATATTTT.

This sequence joins TRBV18 and TRBJ1-1, with D maybe TRBD1 (6 bases). Per germline, CDR1 KGHSH and CDR2 LQKENI. Trimming removed 3 bases at V and 1 base at J, with 15 bases between. The CDR3 has 16 residues. The DNA of the CDR3 is TGTGCCAGCTCACCGAACAACAGGGAAACGAACACTGAAGCTTTCTTT. This gives the protein CASSPNNRETNTEAFF.

The rearrangement joins TRBV5-1 to TRBJ2-2, with a possible D match to TRBD2 (5 bases). CDR1 is SGHRS, CDR2 YFSETQ, per germline. The CDR3 is made up of 15 amino acids. Trimming took 4 bases from V and 0 from J, leaving 10 bases between them. The CDR3 spells CASSAVRANTGELFF. CDR3 nucleotide sequence: TGCGCCAGCAGCGCCGTGAGGGCGAACACCGGGGAGCTGTTTTTT.

This chain links TRBV29-1 with TRBJ2-5; TRBD1 agrees at 12 bases. J lost 1 base, V lost 3 bases, and 15 bases had no gene match. Germline CDR1 reads SQVTM; CDR2 reads ANQGSEA. This CDR3 contains 19 residues. The CDR3: CSVDAGTGGRRKRQETQYF. The CDR3 DNA reads as TGCAGCGTTGACGCCGGGACAGGGGGCAGGCGGAAGCGCCAAGAGACCCAGTACTTC.

This rearrangement joins TRBV3-1 (or the pseudogene TRBV3-2) to TRBJ2-1; 10 bases fit TRBD2. V shed 4 bases and J 1 base; nucleotides not matched to a gene: 1. Germline-derived CDR1 and CDR2 are LGHDT and YNNKEL (reference sequence). This CDR3 region has 15 residues. This chain's CDR3 is CASSPTSGSYNEQFF. As DNA, the CDR3 is TGTGCCAGCAGCCCGACTAGCGGGTCCTACAATGAGCAGTTCTTC.

The rearrangement uses TRBV11-2 and TRBJ2-1, with D perhaps matching TRBD1 (5 bases). The germline V gene has CDR1 SGHAT and CDR2 FQNNGV. Trimming pared 1 base from V and 7 bases from J, leaving 8 bases between. CDR3 length: 13 residues. This chain's CDR3 is CASSLVRVNEQFF. The CDR3 nucleotides read TGTGCCAGCAGCTTAGTCAGGGTGAATGAGCAGTTCTTC.

This clone appeared a few times. The chain joins TRBV11-3 to TRBJ1-2; no definite D call. The CDR3 consists of 16 residues. The germline gives CDR1 SGHNT, CDR2 YENEEA. V dropped 0 bases and J dropped 2 bases, with 13 bases sitting between them. CDR3 amino acids: CASSLEGRRGNYGYTF. Here the CDR3 DNA reads TGTGCCAGCAGCTTAGAGGGTAGGAGAGGCAACTATGGCTACACCTTC. Full variable domain (remainder filled in from reference TRBV11-3 and TRBJ1-2): EAGVVQSPRYKIIEKKQPVAFWCNPISGHNTLYWYLQNLGQGPELLIRYENEEAVDDSQLPKDRFSAERLKGVDSTLKIQPAELGDSAVYLCASSLEGRRGNYGYTFGSGTRLTVV.

The J gene is TRBJ2-7, the V gene TRBV6-6; D perhaps matches TRBD1 (6 bases). The CDR3 spans 15 residues. CDR1 and CDR2 (germline): MNHNY, SVGAGI (reference sequence). V lost 2 bases, J lost 2 bases, and 13 bases lay in between. CDR3 sequence reads: CASSYETGLAYEQYV. The CDR3 coding sequence is TGTGCCAGCAGTTACGAGACAGGTCTAGCCTACGAGCAGTACGTC.

This clone was counted a single time. The rearrangement joins TRBV5-1 to TRBJ2-3, with D maybe TRBD1 (5 bases). This CDR3 comprises 13 residues. CDR1 and CDR2 from the germline V gene are SGHRS and YFSETQ. The V end lost 4 bases, the J end lost 5 bases, and 11 bases lay between the germline ends. The CDR3 nucleotides are TGCGCCAGCAGCGCAGGGTTCCTAGATACGCAGTATTTT. Encoded protein: CASSAGFLDTQYF. The whole variable domain, filled in from reference TRBV5-1 and TRBJ2-3, reads KAGVTQTPRYLIKTRGQQVTLSCSPISGHRSVSWYQQTPGQGLQFLFEYFSETQRNKGNFPGRFSGRQFSNSRSEMNVSTLELGDSALYLCASSAGFLDTQYFGPGTRLTVL.

The chain recombines TRBV19 with TRBJ1-5; 8 nucleotides match TRBD1. The CDR3 runs to 13 residues. Germline loops: CDR1 LNHDA, CDR2 SQIVND (reference sequence). The V segment lost 4 bases and the J segment 6 bases; nucleotides outside the gene matches: 2. CDR3 DNA: TGTGCCAGTAGTACGACAGGGGTTCAGCCCCAGCATTTT. This encodes CASSTTGVQPQHF.

This clone was observed a few times. The chain uses TRBV7-9 and TRBJ1-2; 10 bases map to TRBD1. V trimming: 5 bases; J trimming: 5 bases; junction bases outside the gene matches: 11. This CDR3 comprises 16 residues. Germline values: CDR1 SEHNR, CDR2 FQNEAQ (reference sequence). The CDR3 is CASSTPTGGAGYGYTF. Here the CDR3 DNA reads TGTGCCAGCAGCACACCGACAGGGGGCGCAGGATATGGCTACACCTTC.

The chain recombines TRBV5-5 with TRBJ2-1, with TRBD2 identical over 8 bases. The germline gives CDR1 SGHKS, CDR2 YYEKEE (reference sequence). The CDR3 contains 15 residues. V gave up 5 bases and J gave up 4 bases; unmatched junction bases: 8. The CDR3 nucleotides are TGTGCCAGCAGACCCCGACTAGCGCCTTACAATGAGCAGTTCTTC. It encodes CASRPRLAPYNEQFF.

This sequence joins TRBV21-1 and TRBJ2-7; the DNA was not used to check the table's D call, TRBD1. TRBV21-1 is marked as a pseudogene. The CDR3 is 12 residues long. CDR3 amino acids: CASSIQSVEQYV. The DNA of the CDR3 is TGTGCCAGCAGCATACAATCCGTCGAGCAGTACGTC.

The chain has TRBV24-1 and TRBJ2-2; a weak D match, TRBD2 (5 bases). Germline values: CDR1 KGHDR, CDR2 SFDVKD. CDR3 length: 16 residues. V lost 6 bases to trimming and J lost 3 bases, with 16 bases between them. DNA for the CDR3: TGTGCCACCAGTACGGGGAGAGTCCATCACACCGGGGAGCTGTTTTTT. It codes for CATSTGRVHHTGELFF.

The chain employs TRBV27 and TRBJ2-3; 10 nucleotides line up with TRBD1. The junction had 11 bases not matched to a gene; V was cut back by 4 bases and J by 4 bases. CDR1 MNHEY and CDR2 SMNVEV come from the germline V gene (reference sequence). The CDR3 is 17 residues long. The CDR3 coding sequence is TGTGCCAGCAGTTCCGGGACAGGGGTGGTCAAGGCAGATACGCAGTATTTT. It encodes CASSSGTGVVKADTQYF.

The chain couples TRBV7-9 to TRBJ1-1; the D gene is possibly TRBD1 (6 bases). V was cut by 7 bases and J by 5 bases, with 20 bases left in between. The germline V gene encodes CDR1 SEHNR and CDR2 FQNEAQ (reference sequence). The CDR3 is 15 residues long. The CDR3 sequence: CASIPNQGGGTEAFF. Written as DNA, the CDR3 is TGTGCCAGCATCCCTAATCAGGGAGGGGGGACTGAAGCTTTCTTT.

The J gene is TRBJ2-5, the V gene TRBV3-1 (or the pseudogene TRBV3-2), with 7 bases lining up with TRBD1. From germline, CDR1 is LGHDT and CDR2 YNNKEL (reference sequence). V shed 6 bases, J shed 4 bases, and the junction held 8 bases outside the gene matches. The CDR3 contains 14 residues. The CDR3 DNA is TGTGCCAGCAGGCACAATTACAGGGGAGAGACCCAGTACTTC. Protein: CASRHNYRGETQYF.

The genes are TRBV15 and TRBJ2-7; possible D gene TRBD1, 6 bases. Germline CDR1 reads LNHNV; CDR2 reads YYDKDF (reference sequence). This CDR3 contains 17 residues. The V end was cut by 4 bases, the J end by 3 bases, with 22 bases between. In nucleotides, the CDR3 is TGTGCCACCAGCAAAACATTCTCCGGGACACGACTCTACGAGCAGTACGTC. It is translated as CATSKTFSGTRLYEQYV.

The rearrangement uses TRBV3-1 (or the pseudogene TRBV3-2) and TRBJ2-3; D call uncertain. Germline V gene lookup returns CDR1 LGHDT and CDR2 YNNKEL (reference sequence). The V gene lost 4 bases and the J gene lost 0 bases, with 11 bases spanning the gap. CDR3 length equals 15 residues. CDR3 residues: CASSPTGTSTDTQYF. The CDR3, as DNA: TGTGCCAGCAGCCCCACGGGTACCAGCACAGATACGCAGTATTTT.

The chain has TRBV6-2 or TRBV6-3 and TRBJ2-3; 10 nucleotides align to TRBD1. The ends lost 5 bases at V and 2 bases at J; junction bases unmatched: 7. Germline V gene lookup returns CDR1 MNHEY and CDR2 SVGEGT. The CDR3 has 16 residues. This chain's CDR3 is CASSTDRGIVTDTQYF. The CDR3, as DNA: TGTGCCAGCAGTACGGACAGGGGGATAGTCACAGATACGCAGTATTTT.

The rearrangement links TRBV7-2 to TRBJ1-2; 7 bases line up with TRBD1. V was clipped by 1 base and J by 8 bases; unmatched bases: 4. Germline V CDR1 and CDR2: SGHTA, FQGNSA. The CDR3 extends over 13 amino acids. CDR3 coding DNA: TGTGCCAGCAGCTTAGGAGGGGGCGCAGGCTACACCTTC. Residues: CASSLGGGAGYTF.

The gene calls are TRBV2 and TRBJ2-5; 10 bases agree with TRBD2. Trimming cost V 8 bases and J 5 bases; bases outside gene matches: 5. The CDR3 is made up of 13 amino acids. The germline CDR1 and CDR2 sequences are SNHLY and FYNNEI. The CDR3 DNA is TGTGCCAGCCAGGGACTAGCGCGGGAGACCCAGTACTTC. Translated: CASQGLARETQYF.

The rearrangement uses TRBV10-3 and TRBJ2-3, with 15 positions matching TRBD2. The V and J ends lost 6 bases and 5 bases, in that order; junction bases with no gene match: 9. This CDR3 region has 17 residues. Germline V lookup: CDR1 ENHRY, CDR2 SYGVKD. The CDR3 sequence is CAISRGLAGGLGDTQYF. The CDR3 DNA reads as TGTGCCATCAGCCGTGGACTAGCGGGGGGGCTGGGAGATACGCAGTATTTT.

This chain uses TRBV15 with TRBJ1-4; D possibly corresponds to TRBD1 (5 bases). The germline V gene has CDR1 LNHNV and CDR2 YYDKDF (reference sequence). The CDR3 consists of 15 residues. V dropped 4 bases and J dropped 4 bases, with 13 bases sitting between them. CDR3 DNA: TGTGCCACCAGCATCTCTGGGACTTTTAATGAAAAACTGTTTTTT. Protein product: CATSISGTFNEKLFF.

This clone was found a few times. The CDR3 DNA sequence: TGTGCCAGCAGGCCCGGGACTAGCGGGCCCTACGAGCAGTACGTC. It is translated as CASRPGTSGPYEQYV. This chain uses TRBV28 with TRBJ2-7; 12 bases agree with TRBD2. Germline lookup yields CDR1 MDHEN and CDR2 SYDVKM. This CDR3 spans 15 amino acids. Unmatched junction bases numbered 5, after V lost 6 bases and J lost 2 bases.

Only a few counts were recorded for this clone. V usage is TRBV5-1 and J usage is TRBJ1-1; D perhaps matches TRBD1 (6 bases). The CDR3 length is 14 residues. Germline V lookup: CDR1 SGHRS, CDR2 YFSETQ. Trimming shortened V by 5 bases and J by 0 bases, and 11 bases separated the two germline ends. DNA for the CDR3: TGCGCCAGCAGTGAACAGGGCATGAACACTGAAGCTTTCTTT. Protein: CASSEQGMNTEAFF. The complete variable domain, with remaining parts taken from reference TRBV5-1 and TRBJ1-1, reads KAGVTQTPRYLIKTRGQQVTLSCSPISGHRSVSWYQQTPGQGLQFLFEYFSETQRNKGNFPGRFSGRQFSNSRSEMNVSTLELGDSALYLCASSEQGMNTEAFFGQGTRLTVV.

This chain joins TRBV18 and TRBJ2-7, with D maybe TRBD2 (5 bases). This CDR3 is 14 amino acids long. Trimming took off 0 bases at V and 7 bases at J, with 13 bases between the two ends. CDR1 and CDR2 from the germline V gene are KGHSH and LQKENI. The CDR3 DNA is TGTGCCAGCTCACCACCCCGGACCCCGGGGGAGCAGTACGTC. The encoded protein is CASSPPRTPGEQYV.

The V gene is TRBV6-5, the J gene TRBJ1-2; weak D call: TRBD1 (5 bases). The CDR3 contains 13 residues. Germline CDR1 and CDR2: MNHEY and SVGAGI. The V and J ends lost 6 bases and 2 bases respectively, with 10 bases between them. CDR3 loop: CASSIQENYGYTF. For the CDR3, the DNA is TGTGCCAGCAGCATACAGGAAAACTATGGCTACACCTTC.

The CDR3 DNA follows: TGTGCCACCAGTGATTTGAGGCAGGCCTCCGAGCAGTACGTC. The encoded protein is CATSDLRQASEQYV. The chain employs TRBV24-1 and TRBJ2-7, with unresolved D. CDR1 is KGHDR and CDR2 is SFDVKD in the germline V gene. The CDR3 spans 14 residues. The V end lost 0 bases, the J end lost 6 bases, and 11 bases lay between the germline ends.